The 14 T cell receptor beta chains below all came from one sample that was sequenced in a study of OX40 agonist ivuxolimab in advanced cancers. Produced via immunoSEQ multiplex PCR; TCRdb's table is partial and in-frame only. Among approximately 66,000 clones listed, about four fifths were seen once. This sample comprised CD4+ or CD8+ T cells sorted from blood, obtained in a trial of the OX40 agonist ivuxolimab. Receptors originate from an adult with an advanced solid tumor such as melanoma, head and neck, liver or kidney cancer.

The gene calls are TRBV28 and TRBJ2-7; D remains ambiguous. The CDR3 contains 11 residues. Germline lookup yields CDR1 MDHEN and CDR2 SYDVKM. Trimming took off 8 bases at V and 2 bases at J, with 7 bases between the two ends. In nucleotides, the CDR3 is TGTGCCAGCGGGCAGACCTACGAGCAGTACTTC. This translates into CASGQTYEQYF.

V and J are TRBV6-5 and TRBJ1-2, with TRBD1 identical over 9 bases. The germline V gene has CDR1 MNHEY and CDR2 SVGAGI. Trimming at V came to 6 bases and at J to 8 bases, leaving 10 bases not matched to a gene. The CDR3 runs 14 residues. The CDR3 nucleotides read TGTGCCAGCAGATTTCGACAGGGGGGAGGAGGCTACACCTTC. Encoded protein: CASRFRQGGGGYTF.

This clone came up a few times. The CDR3 sequence: CASSLGHTNQPQHF. The CDR3, as DNA: TGTGCCAGCAGTTTAGGACACACCAATCAGCCCCAGCATTTT. This chain connects TRBV28 to TRBJ1-5; tentative D call: TRBD1 (5 bases). V lost 2 bases to trimming and J lost 3 bases, with 8 bases between them. Germline CDR1 is MDHEN and CDR2 is SYDVKM. The CDR3 extends over 14 amino acids.

This clone was observed once. This rearrangement joins TRBV7-2 to TRBJ2-7; 7 bases map to TRBD2. Trimming took 0 bases from V and 0 from J; bases not matched to a gene: 5. Germline assignment: CDR1 SGHTA and CDR2 FQGNSA. The CDR3 runs 16 residues. In DNA form, the CDR3 reads TGTGCCAGCAGCTTAGCGCACGGGGGGACCTCCTACGAGCAGTACTTC. This codes for CASSLAHGGTSYEQYF.

This chain uses TRBV11-3 with TRBJ2-1; D tentatively reads TRBD1 or TRBD2 (7 bases each). V gave up 8 bases and J gave up 3 bases, with 20 bases separating them. Germline V lookup: CDR1 SGHNT, CDR2 YENEEA. The CDR3 spans 16 residues. The CDR3: CASAPGGVRDYNEQFF. The CDR3 DNA reads TGTGCCAGCGCCCCAGGGGGGGTCAGGGACTACAATGAGCAGTTCTTC.

The chain uses TRBV30 and TRBJ1-1, with D unresolved. Trimming shortened V by 0 bases and J by 0 bases, and 5 bases separated the two germline ends. The CDR3 sequence is 13 residues long. Germline V gene sequence: CDR1 GTSNPN, CDR2 SVGIG (reference sequence). This chain's CDR3 is CAWSVGVNTEAFF. The CDR3 DNA sequence: TGTGCCTGGAGTGTGGGTGTGAACACTGAAGCTTTCTTT.

This chain uses TRBV7-8 with TRBJ1-6, with a possible D match to TRBD1 (6 bases). The CDR3 runs 16 residues. Germline values: CDR1 SGHVS, CDR2 FQNEAQ. V was trimmed by 0 bases and J by 9 bases, leaving 15 bases between them. The chain's CDR3 is CASSLALGRGSSPLHF. The CDR3 nucleotides are TGTGCCAGCAGCTTAGCGCTCGGTAGGGGGAGTTCACCCCTCCACTTT.

The chain combines TRBV29-1 with TRBJ1-4; D gene uncertain. Trimming cost V 6 bases and J 6 bases, with 14 bases left between them. There are 13 residues in the CDR3. The germline V gene has CDR1 SQVTM and CDR2 ANQGSEA. CDR3 in DNA: TGCAGCGTAGCCGGGCAAGCGTATGAAAAACTGTTTTTT. Its translation: CSVAGQAYEKLFF. Combining the CDR3 with reference TRBV29-1 and TRBJ1-4 gives the whole variable domain SAVISQKPSRDICQRGTSLTIQCQVDSQVTMMFWYRQQPGQSLTLIATANQGSEATYESGFVIDKFPISRPNLTFSTLTVSNMSPEDSSIYLCSVAGQAYEKLFFGSGTQLSVL.

The chain has TRBV11-3 and TRBJ2-1, with D unresolved. Germline assignment: CDR1 SGHNT and CDR2 YENEEA. V lost 0 bases, J lost 9 bases, and 6 bases lay in between. This CDR3 region has 12 residues. CDR3 amino acids: CASSLESAEQFF. The CDR3 coding sequence is TGTGCCAGCAGCTTAGAGTCCGCTGAGCAGTTCTTC.

This clone has just a few counts. The J gene is TRBJ2-7, the V gene TRBV6-6; TRBD2 might be the D (6 bases). Germline V gives CDR1 MNHNY, CDR2 SVGAGI (reference sequence). The CDR3 consists of 15 residues. Trimming removed 6 bases at V and 2 bases at J, with 17 bases between. As DNA, the CDR3 is TGTGCCAGCAGCCAGCCCGGGACTTCTACCTACGAGCAGTACTTC. Protein: CASSQPGTSTYEQYF.

This sequence joins TRBV7-9 and TRBJ2-5; a weak D match, TRBD2 (6 bases). The CDR3 is made up of 14 amino acids. Germline-derived CDR1 and CDR2 are SEHNR and FQNEAQ (reference sequence). V shed 1 base and J shed 4 bases, with 10 bases lying between them. CDR3 loop: CASSLVSGVETQYF. CDR3 coding DNA: TGTGCCAGCAGCTTAGTTAGCGGAGTAGAGACCCAGTACTTC.

The chain links TRBV20-1 to TRBJ1-1, with D tentatively TRBD1 (6 bases). The V gene's germline CDR1 is DFQATT and CDR2 SNEGSKA (reference sequence). The V end was cut by 7 bases, the J end by 1 base, with 7 bases between. This CDR3 has 11 residues. As DNA, the CDR3 is TGCAGTGAGGGGGGGAACACTGAAGCTTTCTTT. This codes for CSEGGNTEAFF.

This sequence joins TRBV5-1 and TRBJ2-1; D may be TRBD2 (6 bases). Germline values: CDR1 SGHRS, CDR2 YFSETQ. The ends were cut back, 4 bases at V and 7 bases at J, with 24 bases in the middle. The CDR3 is 17 residues long. Here the CDR3 reads CASSPDLGGAPRNEQFF. CDR3 DNA sequence: TGCGCCAGCAGCCCCGACTTAGGCGGGGCCCCCCGGAATGAGCAGTTCTTC. Combining the CDR3 with reference TRBV5-1 and TRBJ2-1 gives the whole variable domain KAGVTQTPRYLIKTRGQQVTLSCSPISGHRSVSWYQQTPGQGLQFLFEYFSETQRNKGNFPGRFSGRQFSNSRSEMNVSTLELGDSALYLCASSPDLGGAPRNEQFFGPGTRLTVL.

This clone was found a few times. This CDR3 reads CASSSLGGRREGYTF. Written as DNA, the CDR3 is TGTGCCAGCAGCTCCCTCGGGGGGCGCAGGGAAGGCTACACCTTC. This chain links TRBV7-9 with TRBJ1-2; perhaps TRBD1 as D (6 bases). Germline V gene lookup returns CDR1 SEHNR and CDR2 FQNEAQ (reference sequence). With 4 bases removed from V and 8 bases from J, the gap between germline ends came to 20 bases. The CDR3 runs 15 residues.